Here is one T cell receptor beta chain with its context. Sequencing used immunoSEQ v3. Using immunoSEQ multiplex PCR, the repertoire was profiled, and TCRdb retains in-frame clones only, with some absent. This table holds just under 60,000 clones, 69% found once. CDR1 is GTSNPN, CDR2 SVGIG, per germline (reference sequence). CDR3 length: 13 residues. The V end lost 1 base, the J end lost 3 bases, and 10 bases lay between the germline ends. The data were taken from a study of TIL therapy for anti-PD-1-resistant metastatic lung cancer. Stated time point: pre-treatment sample, taken before nivolumab and TIL therapy. Enrollment ran from 2017 to early 2020.

This clonotype originated in a person between 25 and 80 years old with non-small cell lung cancer. The sample here was blood, taken at baseline. The rearrangement uses TRBV30 and TRBJ2-7; D assignment may be TRBD1 or TRBD2 (5 bases each). The CDR3 DNA sequence: TGTGCCTGGAGTGAAGGGACCTTCTACGAGCAGTACTTC. This gives the protein CAWSEGTFYEQYF.